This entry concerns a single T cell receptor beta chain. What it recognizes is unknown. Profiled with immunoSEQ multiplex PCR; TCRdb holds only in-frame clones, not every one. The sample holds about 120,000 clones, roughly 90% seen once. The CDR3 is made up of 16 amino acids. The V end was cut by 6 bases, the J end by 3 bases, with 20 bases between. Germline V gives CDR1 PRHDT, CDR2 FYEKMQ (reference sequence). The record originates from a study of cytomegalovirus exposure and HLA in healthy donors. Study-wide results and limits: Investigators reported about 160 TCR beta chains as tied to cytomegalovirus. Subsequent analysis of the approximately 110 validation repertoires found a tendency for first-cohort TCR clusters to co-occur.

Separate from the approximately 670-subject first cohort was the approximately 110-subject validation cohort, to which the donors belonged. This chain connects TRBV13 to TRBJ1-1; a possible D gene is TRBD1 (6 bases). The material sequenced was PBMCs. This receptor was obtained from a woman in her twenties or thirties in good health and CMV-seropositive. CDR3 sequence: CASRPSLTGKDTEAFF. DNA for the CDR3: TGTGCCAGCAGACCTTCGTTAACAGGGAAGGACACTGAAGCTTTCTTT.